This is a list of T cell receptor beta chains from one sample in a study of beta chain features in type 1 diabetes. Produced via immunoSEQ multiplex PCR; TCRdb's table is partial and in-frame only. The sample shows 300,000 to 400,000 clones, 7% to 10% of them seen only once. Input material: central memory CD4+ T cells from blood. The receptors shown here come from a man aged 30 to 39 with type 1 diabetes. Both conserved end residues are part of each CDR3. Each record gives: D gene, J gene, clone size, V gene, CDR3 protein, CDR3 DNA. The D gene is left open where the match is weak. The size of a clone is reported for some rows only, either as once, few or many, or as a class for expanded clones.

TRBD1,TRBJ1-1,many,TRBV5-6,CASSLQGATTLGAFF,TGTGCCAGCAGCTTGCAGGGGGCAACCACTCTTGGGGCTTTCTTT
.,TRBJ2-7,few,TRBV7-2,CASSSQGVVYEQYF,TGTGCCAGCAGCTCACAGGGTGTAGTGTACGAGCAGTACTTC
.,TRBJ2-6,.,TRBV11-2,CASSLAPGGWAGANVLTF,TGTGCCAGCAGCTTAGCTCCGGGTGGCTGGGCTGGGGCCAACGTCCTGACTTTC
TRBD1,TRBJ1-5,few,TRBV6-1,CASSGTGGVRSNQPQHF,TGTGCCAGCAGTGGGACAGGGGGGGTACGTAGCAATCAGCCCCAGCATTTT
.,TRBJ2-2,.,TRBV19,CASSYTGYTGELFF,TGTGCCAGTAGTTATACAGGGTACACCGGGGAGCTGTTTTTT
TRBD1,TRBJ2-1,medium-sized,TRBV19,CASSPDRGSEQFF,TGTGCCAGTAGCCCGGACAGGGGATCTGAGCAGTTCTTC
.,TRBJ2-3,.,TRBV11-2,CASSLEGGFTDTQYF,TGTGCCAGCAGCTTAGAAGGGGGATTCACAGATACGCAGTATTTT
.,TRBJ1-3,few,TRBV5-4,CASTQGPTGSGNTIYF,TGTGCCAGCACCCAGGGCCCTACAGGGTCTGGAAACACCATATATTTT
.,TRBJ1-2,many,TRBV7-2,CASSLGTGTYGYTF,TGTGCCAGCAGCTTAGGAACAGGGACCTATGGCTACACCTTC
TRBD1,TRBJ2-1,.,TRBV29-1,CSVEDRTGDNEQFF,TGCAGCGTTGAAGATCGGACAGGGGATAATGAGCAGTTCTTC
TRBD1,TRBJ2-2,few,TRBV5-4,CASSPSTGISNTGELFF,TGTGCCAGCAGCCCATCGACAGGGATATCGAACACCGGGGAGCTGTTTTTT
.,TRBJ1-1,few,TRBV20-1,CSAIENTEAFF,TGCAGTGCTATTGAGAACACTGAAGCTTTCTTT
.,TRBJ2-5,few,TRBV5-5,CASSLSTRETQYF,TGTGCCAGCAGCTTGAGTACTCGGGAGACCCAGTACTTC
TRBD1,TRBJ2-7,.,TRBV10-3,CAISRQGGYEQYF,TGTGCCATCAGTAGACAGGGGGGCTACGAGCAGTACTTC
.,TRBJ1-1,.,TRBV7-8,CASSFKEDTEAFF,TGTGCCAGCAGCTTCAAGGAGGACACTGAAGCTTTCTTT
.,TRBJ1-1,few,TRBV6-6,CASSLQQTEAFF,TGTGCCAGCAGTTTACAGCAGACCGAAGCTTTCTTT
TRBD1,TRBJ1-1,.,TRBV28,CASSASRGGNTEAFF,TGTGCCAGCAGTGCATCCAGGGGGGGGAACACTGAAGCTTTCTTT
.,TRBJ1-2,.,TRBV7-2,CASSLQGLDGYTF,TGTGCCAGCAGCTTACAGGGACTTGATGGCTACACCTTC
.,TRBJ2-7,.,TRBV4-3,CASSQDLNRAYEQYF,TGCGCCAGCAGCCAAGATTTGAACAGGGCCTACGAGCAGTACTTC
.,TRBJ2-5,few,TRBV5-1,CASSLDPRGSGETQYF,TGCGCCAGCAGCTTGGACCCCCGGGGGTCGGGAGAGACCCAGTACTTC
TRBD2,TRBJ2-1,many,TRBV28,CASSPPGLAGEIEQFF,TGTGCCAGCAGCCCCCCGGGACTAGCGGGGGAAATAGAGCAGTTCTTC
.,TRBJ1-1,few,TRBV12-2,CASRFGEAFF,TGTGCAAGTCGCTTCGGTGAAGCTTTCTTT
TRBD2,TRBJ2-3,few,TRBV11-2,CASSPGGSTDTQYF,TGTGCCAGCAGCCCGGGGGGAAGCACAGATACGCAGTATTTT
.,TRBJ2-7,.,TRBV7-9,CASSAPTSPVYEQYF,TGTGCCAGCAGCGCCCCGACAAGTCCCGTCTACGAGCAGTACTTC
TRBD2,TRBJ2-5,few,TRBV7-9,CASSSLAGGPETQYF,TGTGCCAGCAGCTCACTAGCGGGGGGGCCGGAGACCCAGTACTTC
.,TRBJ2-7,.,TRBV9,CASSVGLSYEQYF,TGTGCCAGCAGCGTAGGACTAAGTTACGAGCAGTACTTC
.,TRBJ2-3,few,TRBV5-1,CASSRTPDRSSTDTQYF,TGCGCCAGCAGCAGAACGCCGGACAGATCGAGCACAGATACGCAGTATTTT
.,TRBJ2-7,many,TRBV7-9,CASSLGGTSYEQYF,TGTGCCAGCAGCTTAGGTGGCACCTCCTACGAGCAGTACTTC
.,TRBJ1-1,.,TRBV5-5,CASSFDTAQGAFF,TGTGCCAGCAGCTTTGACACGGCCCAGGGAGCTTTCTTT
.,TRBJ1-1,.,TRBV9,CASSPGMGGLNTEAFF,TGTGCCAGCAGCCCTGGAATGGGGGGACTGAACACTGAAGCTTTCTTT